The rows below give T cell receptor beta chains drawn from one sample of a study of circulating and synovial CD4+ cells in juvenile arthritis. Repertoires were generated with immunoSEQ multiplex PCR, while TCRdb's copy carries only in-frame clones and drops some. Among 32,000 or so clones listed, 90% to 95% were seen once. The sequencing sample was made of CD4+ T cells from blood. The source of these receptors is a human donor with juvenile idiopathic arthritis. Each CDR3 is given with its conserved first and last residue. The D gene is left open where the match is weak.

j_gene	v_gene	d_gene	CDR3aa	CDR3nt
TRBJ2-7	TRBV4-3	-	CASSQGTRSYEQYF	TGCGCCAGCAGCCAAGGGACACGGTCCTACGAGCAGTACTTC
TRBJ1-6	TRBV27	TRBD1	CASSQQGVNSPLHF	TGTGCCAGCAGTCAACAGGGGGTAAATTCACCCCTCCACTTT
TRBJ1-1	TRBV2	-	CASSEAATATEAFF	TGTGCCAGCAGTGAGGCGGCGACGGCCACTGAAGCTTTCTTT
TRBJ1-2	TRBV7-9	-	CASGGQPFYGYTF	TGTGCCAGCGGCGGCCAACCATTCTATGGCTACACCTTC
TRBJ1-4	TRBV7-2	-	CASSLKLPTYSFSNEKLFF	TGTGCCAGCAGCCTAAAACTCCCGACTTACTCTTTTTCCAATGAAAAACTGTTTTTT
TRBJ2-3	TRBV6-1	-	CASRTQQVTDTQYF	TGTGCCAGCAGGACCCAACAGGTCACAGATACGCAGTATTTT
TRBJ2-7	TRBV6-6	TRBD1	CASSYRPLDRAHEQYF	TGTGCCAGCAGTTACCGCCCCCTAGACAGGGCCCACGAGCAGTACTTC
TRBJ1-5	TRBV6-6	TRBD1	CASRGGQGYRPQHF	TGTGCCAGCAGGGGAGGACAGGGATATCGGCCCCAGCATTTT
TRBJ1-1	TRBV6-1	-	CASSEDRAGTEAFF	TGTGCCAGCAGTGAAGATCGGGCGGGCACTGAAGCTTTCTTT
TRBJ1-2	TRBV6-1	TRBD1	CASSGYRGDGYTF	TGTGCCAGCAGTGGATACAGGGGCGATGGCTACACCTTC
TRBJ2-1	TRBV6-1	-	CASSERTGRNEQFF	TGTGCCAGCAGTGAGAGGACTGGGAGAAATGAGCAGTTCTTC
TRBJ2-7	TRBV19	-	CASSIGGQPLSTYEQYF	TGTGCCAGTAGTATAGGAGGACAGCCCCTCTCTACCTACGAGCAGTACTTC
TRBJ2-7	TRBV7-8	-	CASSLAGTSIPYEQYF	TGTGCCAGCAGCTTAGCTGGGACATCTATCCCCTACGAGCAGTACTTC
TRBJ2-7	TRBV11-2	TRBD1	CASSFLKGQGGTSEQYF	TGTGCCAGCAGCTTTTTGAAAGGACAGGGGGGAACGAGCGAGCAGTACTTC
TRBJ2-7	TRBV19	-	CASKGQGGNEQYF	TGTGCCAGTAAGGGGCAGGGGGGCAACGAGCAGTACTTC